One and the same sample provided the 10 T cell receptor beta chains below, sequenced in a study of shared clonotypes between healthy human individuals. TCRdb's copy holds only in-frame clones and misses some; the assay was immunoSEQ multiplex PCR. The profile covers some 2,100,000 clones, with approximately 96% appearing a single time and less than 0.15% taken by the ten largest. Sequencing input: naive CD4+ T cells sorted from blood. Subset in this sample: CD45RA+ positively selected. The receptor source for this set is a young man in good health.

The chain couples TRBV14 to TRBJ2-3; D possibly corresponds to TRBD2 (5 bases). Germline CDR1 is SGHDN and CDR2 is FVKESK. This CDR3 has 16 residues. The V end lost 0 bases, the J end lost 1 base, and 11 bases lay between the germline ends. CDR3 nucleotides: TGTGCCAGCAGCCAAGAGACGGGGAGCCGCACAGATACGCAGTATTTT. Its translation: CASSQETGSRTDTQYF.

This clone occurred once. The chain is built from TRBV5-5 and TRBJ2-3; D is possibly TRBD1 (6 bases). Germline V gene data show CDR1 as SGHKS and CDR2 as YYEKEE (reference sequence). V was trimmed by 2 bases and J by 4 bases, leaving 17 bases between them. The CDR3 spans 16 residues. DNA for the CDR3: TGTGCCAGCAGCTTCTGGGTACAGGGTGGATCAGATACGCAGTATTTT. It encodes CASSFWVQGGSDTQYF.

With respect to this clone: Distinct nucleotide sequences in the sample also encode this CDR3. The rearrangement joins TRBV13 to TRBJ2-5; D unclear. Germline assignment: CDR1 PRHDT and CDR2 FYEKMQ (reference sequence). The V end was cut by 5 bases, the J end by 2 bases, with 9 bases between. This CDR3 has 13 residues. Here the CDR3 DNA reads TGTGCCAGCAGCCCGCCGAGGCAAGAGACCCAGTACTTC. Translation: CASSPPRQETQYF.

The CDR3, as DNA: TGTGCCAGCACTGACCCCAGGGGAACTAACGCTTTCTTT. This encodes CASTDPRGTNAFF. The rearrangement links TRBV6-1 to TRBJ1-1; D is possibly TRBD1 (6 bases). The CDR3 sequence is 13 residues long. V was cut by 7 bases and J by 11 bases, with 20 bases left in between. Germline V lookup: CDR1 MNHNS, CDR2 SASEGT.

V is TRBV25-1 and J is TRBJ2-7; D possibly uses TRBD1 or TRBD2 (6 bases each). The CDR3 is 14 residues long. Trimming removed 5 bases from V and 7 bases from J, with 18 bases in between. Per the germline V gene, CDR1 is MGHDK and CDR2 is SYGVNS. CDR3 bases: TGTGCCAGCAGTCCAGGGGACTCTTTCCGGGAGCAGTACTTC. Translation: CASSPGDSFREQYF.

The chain uses TRBV6-5 and TRBJ1-4; D ambiguous. Trimming shortened V by 4 bases and J by 0 bases, and 12 bases separated the two germline ends. Germline-derived CDR1 and CDR2 are MNHEY and SVGAGI. This CDR3 comprises 16 residues. CDR3 DNA: TGTGCCAGCAGTTCTGACCCCTGGGCAACTAATGAAAAACTGTTTTTT. It encodes CASSSDPWATNEKLFF.

The chain combines TRBV7-2 with TRBJ2-7, with D maybe TRBD2 (6 bases). Deletions cut 3 bases from V and 6 bases from J, with 15 bases between. Germline V gene sequence: CDR1 SGHTA, CDR2 FQGNSA. CDR3 length: 14 residues. Written as DNA, the CDR3 is TGTGCCAGCAGCTTTTACGGGAGCGTAACCGAGCAGTACTTC. It is translated as CASSFYGSVTEQYF.

This sequence joins TRBV9 and TRBJ1-2; perhaps TRBD1 as D (6 bases). The CDR3 totals 16 residues. Trimming stripped 3 bases from V and 2 bases from J, with 17 bases between. Germline lookup yields CDR1 SGDLS and CDR2 YYNGEE. CDR3 DNA sequence: TGTGCCAGCAGCGCCTTCGACAGGAACAAGAACTATGGCTACACCTTC. Its protein product is CASSAFDRNKNYGYTF.

V and J are TRBV11-2 and TRBJ2-2; 11 bases map to TRBD1. CDR1 and CDR2 from the germline V gene are SGHAT and FQNNGV. This CDR3 region has 16 residues. The V segment lost 2 bases and the J segment 7 bases; nucleotides outside the gene matches: 6. DNA for the CDR3: TGTGCCAGCAGCTTAACGGACAGGGGGCGCGTCGGGGAGCTGTTTTTT. Translation gives CASSLTDRGRVGELFF.

For the CDR3, the DNA is TGCGCCAGCAGCAGAGGACAGGAGCTTGGAAACACCATATATTTT. Its translation: CASSRGQELGNTIYF. The rearrangement links TRBV5-1 to TRBJ1-3; TRBD1 matches at 7 bases. From germline, CDR1 is SGHRS and CDR2 YFSETQ. The CDR3 contains 15 residues. The V segment lost 4 bases and the J segment 3 bases; nucleotides outside the gene matches: 7. The whole variable domain, filled in from reference TRBV5-1 and TRBJ1-3, reads KAGVTQTPRYLIKTRGQQVTLSCSPISGHRSVSWYQQTPGQGLQFLFEYFSETQRNKGNFPGRFSGRQFSNSRSEMNVSTLELGDSALYLCASSRGQELGNTIYFGEGSWLTVV.